A single sample gave rise to the 27 T cell receptor beta chains below, sequenced in a study of blood T cells in healthy people across ages. It was with a sample-barcoded 5' primer and a J-beta primer mix that a second PCR of about 6 to 11 cycles was run. Via MiXCR, TCRdb re-called the 5' RACE reads, giving one row per CDR3 protein. This table has about 1.4 million distinct CDR3 sequences, approximately 63% appearing once. Sequencing used blood. The receptors come from a man aged 18 to 29 in good health.

CDR3 loop: CSARDLDSMNTEAFF. The DNA of the CDR3 is TGCAGTGCTAGAGATCTGGACAGCATGAACACTGAAGCTTTCTTT. The chain uses TRBV20-1 and TRBJ1-1, with D perhaps matching TRBD1 (6 bases). This CDR3 is 15 amino acids long. The germline CDR1 and CDR2 sequences are DFQATT and SNEGSKA (reference sequence). Trimming took off 0 bases at V and 0 bases at J, with 11 bases between the two ends.

This clonotype was seen a few times. In DNA, the CDR3 is TGCAGTGCTAGTAATTATCGGACCTCCTACGAGCAGTACTTC. It codes for CSASNYRTSYEQYF. V is TRBV20-1 and J is TRBJ2-7; no clear D. Deletions cut 3 bases from V and 0 bases from J, with 12 bases between. CDR1 and CDR2 from the germline V gene are DFQATT and SNEGSKA (reference sequence). The CDR3 length is 14 residues.

V gene TRBV5-5 combines with J gene TRBJ1-2; D is possibly TRBD1 (5 bases). The CDR3 spans 12 residues. The V end lost 3 bases, the J end lost 10 bases, and 13 bases lay between the germline ends. The germline V gene has CDR1 SGHKS and CDR2 YYEKEE (reference sequence). In DNA form, the CDR3 reads TGTGCCAGCAGCTGGGGCGAGCAACTCTACACCTTC. Its protein is CASSWGEQLYTF.

The chain is built from TRBV27 and TRBJ2-2; D is possibly TRBD2 (5 bases). The CDR3 is made up of 15 amino acids. V was trimmed by 0 bases and J by 7 bases, leaving 12 bases between them. CDR1 and CDR2 (germline): MNHEY, SMNVEV (reference sequence). CDR3 sequence reads: CASSLSWRTVGELFF. The DNA of the CDR3 is TGTGCCAGCAGTTTATCGTGGAGGACCGTCGGGGAGCTGTTTTTT.

This chain's CDR3 is CASSADSLREQYF. CDR3 sequence (DNA): TGTGCCAGCAGCGCGGACAGCCTCAGGGAGCAGTACTTC. The chain combines TRBV9 with TRBJ2-7; possible D gene TRBD1, 6 bases. V shed 3 bases and J shed 7 bases, with 14 bases lying between them. The CDR3 is made up of 13 amino acids. Per germline, CDR1 SGDLS and CDR2 YYNGEE.

This clonotype was recorded only once. The CDR3 coding sequence is TGTGCCAGCAGCCTCTTTCAGTTTGGCGAGCAGTACTTC. It encodes CASSLFQFGEQYF. V is TRBV7-2 and J is TRBJ2-7; D is unresolved. Trimming removed 5 bases at V and 6 bases at J, with 14 bases between. The CDR3 is made up of 13 amino acids. The germline V gene encodes CDR1 SGHTA and CDR2 FQGNSA.

The chain uses TRBV29-1 and TRBJ1-2, with D perhaps matching TRBD1 (6 bases). CDR3 length: 16 amino acids. Germline V gives CDR1 SQVTM, CDR2 ANQGSEA. V was clipped by 5 bases and J by 3 bases, with 22 bases between them. The CDR3 protein is CSVSSGAGAPYYGYTF. DNA for the CDR3: TGCAGCGTTTCCTCCGGGGCAGGGGCGCCATACTATGGCTACACCTTC.

The chain uses TRBV9 and TRBJ1-2; perhaps TRBD1 as D (6 bases). Trimming left V 3 bases short and J 6 bases short, with 12 bases between. CDR1 and CDR2 (germline): SGDLS, YYNGEE. This CDR3 comprises 13 residues. The CDR3 is CASSAGTTHGYTF. DNA of the CDR3: TGTGCCAGCAGCGCCGGGACAACCCATGGCTACACCTTC.

This clonotype appeared a few times. The rearrangement joins TRBV20-1 to TRBJ2-5, with a tentative D call TRBD1 (6 bases). CDR3 length: 14 amino acids. Germline V gene data show CDR1 as DFQATT and CDR2 as SNEGSKA (reference sequence). Trimming shortened V by 4 bases and J by 4 bases, and 16 bases separated the two germline ends. The CDR3 is CSAKLRVRGETQYF. The CDR3 region has the DNA TGCAGTGCTAAGCTCAGGGTCAGGGGAGAGACCCAGTACTTC.

The chain carries TRBV6-1 and TRBJ1-2; D might be TRBD1 (5 bases). This CDR3 contains 14 residues. V was clipped by 6 bases and J by 4 bases, with 15 bases between them. Germline lookup yields CDR1 MNHNS and CDR2 SASEGT. The CDR3 here is CASSERDPGYGYTF. The CDR3 DNA sequence: TGTGCCAGCAGCGAGAGGGACCCCGGCTATGGCTACACCTTC.

The genes are TRBV20-1 and TRBJ1-2; D possibly corresponds to TRBD1 (6 bases). The germline V and J ends were trimmed by 5 bases and 4 bases, with 14 bases remaining between them. Looked up from germline, CDR1 is DFQATT and CDR2 is SNEGSKA (reference sequence). The CDR3 covers 13 residues. CDR3 loop: CSARRGGVYGYTF. CDR3 sequence (DNA): TGCAGTGCTCGAAGGGGGGGGGTCTATGGCTACACCTTC.

The chain uses TRBV18 and TRBJ2-7; tentative D call: TRBD2 (6 bases). The DNA end is more similar to TRBJ2-5, so the J call may be wrong. The CDR3 is 15 amino acids. CDR1 is KGHSH, CDR2 LQKENI, per germline. The chain's CDR3 is CASSPPEGTEETQYF. The DNA for the CDR3 is TGTGCCAGCTCACCACCGGAGGGGACTGAAGAGACCCAGTACTTC.

The V and J genes are TRBV6-5 and TRBJ2-4, with 8 bases that match TRBD1. The length of the CDR3 is 12 residues. V shed 6 bases, J shed 13 bases, and the junction held 8 bases outside the gene matches. Germline V CDR1 and CDR2: MNHEY, SVGAGI. The CDR3 sequence is CASSQDRVEQYF. CDR3 nucleotide sequence: TGTGCCAGCAGCCAGGACAGGGTTGAGCAGTACTTC.

This sequence joins TRBV24-1 and TRBJ2-5; tentatively, D is TRBD2 (5 bases). Germline V CDR1 and CDR2: KGHDR, SFDVKD. Trimming removed 4 bases at V and 1 base at J, with 12 bases between. CDR3 length equals 15 residues. In DNA, the CDR3 is TGTGCCACCAGTGACCCGTCGGACTCCCAAGAGACCCAGTACTTC. This codes for CATSDPSDSQETQYF.

There are a few counts of this clonotype. This sequence joins TRBV6-2 or TRBV6-3 and TRBJ2-3; 9 nucleotides align to TRBD1. The trim removed 4 bases at V and 6 bases at J, leaving 2 bases unmatched. Germline values: CDR1 MNHEY, CDR2 SVGEGT. There are 13 residues in the CDR3. The CDR3 DNA reads as TGTGCCAGCAGTTCCGGGACAGGGGATACGCAGTATTTT. Its protein is CASSSGTGDTQYF.

The chain has TRBV28 and TRBJ2-5; D unclear. V lost 5 bases to trimming and J lost 11 bases, with 18 bases between them. The CDR3 is 13 amino acids. Germline V gene data show CDR1 as MDHEN and CDR2 as SYDVKM. This chain's CDR3 is CASSVTGLPEQYF. CDR3 nucleotides: TGTGCCAGCAGTGTAACGGGCTTACCTGAGCAGTACTTC.

The chain uses TRBV10-1 and TRBJ2-7; possible D gene TRBD2, 6 bases. Trimming pared 2 bases from V and 8 bases from J, leaving 16 bases between. The CDR3 consists of 14 residues. From germline, CDR1 is WNHNN and CDR2 SYGVQD (reference sequence). The CDR3 DNA follows: TGCGCCAGCAGTGAGGGGACTCCCGCCCAACAGCAGTACTTC. Its protein product is CASSEGTPAQQQYF.

The J gene is TRBJ1-1, the V gene TRBV7-2, with D possibly TRBD1 on 6 matching bases. Trimming removed 4 bases from V and 5 bases from J, with 14 bases in between. The length of the CDR3 is 14 residues. CDR1 and CDR2 from the germline V gene are SGHTA and FQGNSA. CDR3 protein: CASSSRQEGTEAFF. The CDR3 nucleotides read TGTGCCAGCAGCTCTAGACAGGAGGGAACTGAAGCTTTCTTT.

The gene calls are TRBV28 and TRBJ2-3; 13 bases match TRBD2. The CDR3 covers 17 residues. The V gene's germline CDR1 is MDHEN and CDR2 SYDVKM. J gave up 6 bases and V 2 bases, and 8 bases lay outside the gene matches. Here the CDR3 DNA reads TGTGCCAGCAGTTTAGGACTAGCGGGGGCCCCCATCGATACGCAGTATTTT. Protein: CASSLGLAGAPIDTQYF.

The chain recombines TRBV12-3 or TRBV12-4 with TRBJ1-5, with D unresolved. V lost 1 base, J lost 1 base, and 14 bases lay in between. CDR3 length equals 17 residues. The CDR3 DNA is TGTGCCAGCAGTTTAGGTCCTCTCTTGGTGAGCAATCAGCCCCAGCATTTT. Translation: CASSLGPLLVSNQPQHF.

The chain combines TRBV27 with TRBJ2-1, with 7 bases matching TRBD2. This CDR3 spans 18 amino acids. V lost 3 bases, J lost 4 bases, and 15 bases stayed unmatched. From germline, CDR1 is MNHEY and CDR2 SMNVEV (reference sequence). The CDR3 sequence: CASSLAWEGPPKYNEQFF. In nucleotides, the CDR3 is TGTGCCAGCAGTTTGGCTTGGGAGGGGCCCCCAAAATACAATGAGCAGTTCTTC.

This clonotype was picked up a small number of times. J is TRBJ2-3 and V is TRBV21-1; the table assigns TRBD2, which was not confirmed against the DNA. TRBV21-1 is a pseudogene locus. This CDR3 spans 16 amino acids. For the CDR3, the DNA is TGTGCCAGCAGCAAAGAGAAACTAGTAGGCACAGATACGCAGTATTTT. Translated: CASSKEKLVGTDTQYF.

As DNA, the CDR3 is TGTGCCAGCAGTTTCGGACTGCTAAGGGGTACCTACGAGCAGTACTTC. Its protein product is CASSFGLLRGTYEQYF. V and J are TRBV28 and TRBJ2-7, with D perhaps matching TRBD1 or TRBD2 (5 bases each). The V gene lost 3 bases and the J gene lost 2 bases, with 17 bases spanning the gap. The V gene's germline CDR1 is MDHEN and CDR2 SYDVKM. CDR3 size: 16 residues. The full variable domain, rest sourced from reference TRBV28 and TRBJ2-7, is DVKVTQSSRYLVKRTGEKVFLECVQDMDHENMFWYRQDPGLGLRLIYFSYDVKMKEKGDIPEGYSVSREKKERFSLILESASTNQTSMYLCASSFGLLRGTYEQYFGPGTRLTVT.

The rearrangement links TRBV20-1 to TRBJ2-1, with 8 bases matching TRBD2. Per the germline V gene, CDR1 is DFQATT and CDR2 is SNEGSKA (reference sequence). Losses at the gene ends were 0 bases for V and 0 bases for J; bases not matched to a gene: 16. The CDR3 is 20 amino acids. CDR3 nucleotides: TGCAGTGCTAGAGATCTGCAGCGGGGGCTTCCTCTTAGCTCCTACAATGAGCAGTTCTTC. This gives the protein CSARDLQRGLPLSSYNEQFF.

The chain couples TRBV9 to TRBJ1-2, with TRBD1 matching over 8 bases. Germline CDR1 reads SGDLS; CDR2 reads YYNGEE. With 0 bases clipped from V and 4 bases from J, the junction kept 5 bases outside the gene matches. This CDR3 has 15 amino acids. The CDR3 sequence is CASSVGDRKGYGYTF. The CDR3 nucleotides read TGTGCCAGCAGCGTAGGGGACAGGAAAGGCTATGGCTACACCTTC.

This clonotype was counted only a few times. The chain joins TRBV29-1 to TRBJ2-1, with D possibly being TRBD1 or TRBD2 (5 bases each). Germline CDR1 reads SQVTM; CDR2 reads ANQGSEA. The V gene lost 8 bases and the J gene lost 0 bases, with 14 bases spanning the gap. CDR3 size: 14 residues. CDR3 nucleotide sequence: TGCAGCCACTCCGGGACCGCCTCCTACAATGAGCAGTTCTTC. This translates into CSHSGTASYNEQFF.

The rearrangement joins TRBV7-6 to TRBJ2-5, with 15 bases fitting TRBD2. The CDR3 has 16 residues. Trimming removed 3 bases from V and 11 bases from J; junction bases left unmatched: 10. Germline loops: CDR1 SGHVS, CDR2 FNYEAQ. As DNA, the CDR3 is TGTGCCAGCAGCTTTGGACTAGCGGGAGGGCCCCAAGAGCAGTACTTC. This encodes CASSFGLAGGPQEQYF.